Listed below are T cell receptor beta chains from one sample, sequenced in a study of identifying expanded T cells in peripheral blood. The table came from immunoSEQ multiplex PCR; TCRdb's copy has only in-frame clones and leaves some out. The sample has some 90,000 clones; approximately 84% are singletons. Sequenced input: blood. The receptors were gathered from a person aged 18 to 75 in good health. Each CDR3 is given with its conserved first and last residue. Each record gives: CDR3 length, V gene, clone size, J gene, D gene, CDR3 DNA, CDR3 protein. A D gene is named only where the DNA matches it firmly. Clone size, where shown, is once, few, many, or a class for clones that have expanded.

cdr3_length: 17; v_call: TRBV4-3; clone_size: -; j_call: TRBJ1-1; d_call: TRBD1; cdr3_nt: TGCGCCAGCAGCCAAGTGGGGACAGCCACCTTGAACACTGAAGCTTTCTTT; cdr3_aa: CASSQVGTATLNTEAFF
cdr3_length: 13; v_call: TRBV6-1; clone_size: -; j_call: TRBJ1-2; d_call: TRBD1; cdr3_nt: TGTGCCAGCAGTGAAGCGCAGAGGGACAGGGGATCCTTC; cdr3_aa: CASSEAQRDRGSF
cdr3_length: 18; v_call: TRBV19; clone_size: -; j_call: TRBJ2-1; d_call: -; cdr3_nt: TGTGCCAGTAGTAAGGACAGCCCGAATTGGAGTGGAGACAATGAGCAGTTCTTC; cdr3_aa: CASSKDSPNWSGDNEQFF
cdr3_length: 16; v_call: TRBV9; clone_size: -; j_call: TRBJ2-7; d_call: TRBD2; cdr3_nt: TGTGCCAGCAGCCCCAGCGGGGCGGGGGGGCCCTACGAGCAGTACTTC; cdr3_aa: CASSPSGAGGPYEQYF
cdr3_length: 14; v_call: TRBV19; clone_size: -; j_call: TRBJ1-1; d_call: -; cdr3_nt: TGTGCCAGTAGTAACCGGGGGGTATGGACTGAAGCTTTCTTT; cdr3_aa: CASSNRGVWTEAFF
cdr3_length: 13; v_call: TRBV2; clone_size: few; j_call: TRBJ1-1; d_call: -; cdr3_nt: TGTGCCAGCAGGCCACAGGCTATACTTGAAGCTTTCTTT; cdr3_aa: CASRPQAILEAFF
cdr3_length: 16; v_call: TRBV5-6; clone_size: once; j_call: TRBJ1-1; d_call: -; cdr3_nt: TGTGCCAGCAGTGGGGGTTTTCTGAGGGGTCTCACTGAAGCTTTCTTT; cdr3_aa: CASSGGFLRGLTEAFF
cdr3_length: 14; v_call: TRBV7-2; clone_size: -; j_call: TRBJ1-2; d_call: -; cdr3_nt: TGTGCCAGCAGCTTAGCCCAGGGGTATGATGGCTACACCTTC; cdr3_aa: CASSLAQGYDGYTF
cdr3_length: 16; v_call: TRBV7-9; clone_size: -; j_call: TRBJ1-6; d_call: TRBD1; cdr3_nt: TGTGCCAGCAGCTCCGACAGGGGCCCCGATAATTCACCCCTCCACTTT; cdr3_aa: CASSSDRGPDNSPLHF
cdr3_length: 14; v_call: TRBV28; clone_size: -; j_call: TRBJ1-1; d_call: TRBD1; cdr3_nt: TGTGCCAGCAACCAGGGGGGTGTGAACACTGAAGCTTTCTTT; cdr3_aa: CASNQGGVNTEAFF
cdr3_length: 14; v_call: TRBV5-8; clone_size: -; j_call: TRBJ2-7; d_call: TRBD1; cdr3_nt: TGTGCCAGCAGCGCCTGGACAGGACTCTACGAGCAGTACTTC; cdr3_aa: CASSAWTGLYEQYF
cdr3_length: 15; v_call: TRBV7-9; clone_size: -; j_call: TRBJ1-6; d_call: -; cdr3_nt: TGTGCCAGCAGCCCTACAGCCATATCTGGTTCACCCCTCCACTTT; cdr3_aa: CASSPTAISGSPLHF
cdr3_length: 17; v_call: TRBV5-5; clone_size: -; j_call: TRBJ1-6; d_call: -; cdr3_nt: TGTGCCAGCAGCTTGAAGGAAGCGGGACCATATAATTCACCCCTCCACTTT; cdr3_aa: CASSLKEAGPYNSPLHF
cdr3_length: 15; v_call: TRBV13; clone_size: -; j_call: TRBJ1-2; d_call: -; cdr3_nt: TGTGCCAGCAGCTACCGGGACACTATAAACTATGGCTACACCTTC; cdr3_aa: CASSYRDTINYGYTF
cdr3_length: 14; v_call: TRBV7-2; clone_size: -; j_call: TRBJ1-6; d_call: -; cdr3_nt: TGTGCCAGCAGCTTAATTGGTAGCCCTTCACCCCTCCACTTT; cdr3_aa: CASSLIGSPSPLHF
cdr3_length: 18; v_call: TRBV11-3; clone_size: -; j_call: TRBJ2-3; d_call: TRBD2; cdr3_nt: TGTGCCAGCAGCTCCTCTAGCGGGGGTCATTTCCCCACAGATACGCAGTATTTT; cdr3_aa: CASSSSSGGHFPTDTQYF
cdr3_length: 15; v_call: TRBV10-1; clone_size: -; j_call: TRBJ1-1; d_call: -; cdr3_nt: TGCGCCAGCAGTGACCAGTCCGGGGGTCCCACTGAAGCTTTCTTT; cdr3_aa: CASSDQSGGPTEAFF
cdr3_length: 15; v_call: TRBV7-6; clone_size: -; j_call: TRBJ1-6; d_call: -; cdr3_nt: TGTGCCAGCAGCTTCGGGTTTTCCTATAATTCACCCCTCCACTTT; cdr3_aa: CASSFGFSYNSPLHF
cdr3_length: 18; v_call: TRBV5-1; clone_size: -; j_call: TRBJ2-1; d_call: TRBD2; cdr3_nt: TGCGCCAGCAGCTTGGGACTAGCGGGGGGTTTCCGAACCGATGAGCAGTTCTTC; cdr3_aa: CASSLGLAGGFRTDEQFF
cdr3_length: 17; v_call: TRBV11-3; clone_size: -; j_call: TRBJ1-3; d_call: -; cdr3_nt: TGTGCCAGCAGCTTAGCCACATGGACAGCCGCTGGAAACACCATATATTTT; cdr3_aa: CASSLATWTAAGNTIYF
cdr3_length: 13; v_call: TRBV10-2; clone_size: few; j_call: TRBJ1-5; d_call: -; cdr3_nt: TGCGCCAGCATGGACCCGGAGAATCAGCCCCAGCATTTT; cdr3_aa: CASMDPENQPQHF
cdr3_length: 15; v_call: TRBV9; clone_size: -; j_call: TRBJ2-6; d_call: -; cdr3_nt: TGTGCCAGCAGCGTAGCAGGTAGTGGGGCCAACGTCCTGACTTTC; cdr3_aa: CASSVAGSGANVLTF
cdr3_length: 15; v_call: TRBV27; clone_size: -; j_call: TRBJ2-4; d_call: -; cdr3_nt: TGTGCCAGCTGGACCGGGGTTTCGGCCAAAAACATTCAGTACTTC; cdr3_aa: CASWTGVSAKNIQYF
cdr3_length: 15; v_call: TRBV6-1; clone_size: -; j_call: TRBJ1-4; d_call: -; cdr3_nt: TGTGCCAGCCAGGGTGGGGTCGCAACTAATGAAAAACTGTTTTTT; cdr3_aa: CASQGGVATNEKLFF
cdr3_length: 18; v_call: TRBV4-2; clone_size: -; j_call: TRBJ2-5; d_call: TRBD2; cdr3_nt: TGTGCCAGCAGCCAAAACATAGCGGGGGGGCCACGTGGAGAGACCCAGTACTTC; cdr3_aa: CASSQNIAGGPRGETQYF
cdr3_length: 14; v_call: TRBV15; clone_size: -; j_call: TRBJ1-1; d_call: -; cdr3_nt: TGTGCCACCAGCTATGGTCTGGGGAGGACTGAAGCTTTCTTT; cdr3_aa: CATSYGLGRTEAFF
cdr3_length: 15; v_call: TRBV5-1; clone_size: -; j_call: TRBJ2-4; d_call: -; cdr3_nt: TGCGCCAGCAGCTTTGGAATTCTAGCCAAAAACATTCAGTACTTC; cdr3_aa: CASSFGILAKNIQYF
cdr3_length: 15; v_call: TRBV11-3; clone_size: -; j_call: TRBJ1-1; d_call: -; cdr3_nt: TGTGCCAGCAGTAGAGCCGGGACGGCGAACACTGAAGCTTTCTTT; cdr3_aa: CASSRAGTANTEAFF
cdr3_length: 14; v_call: TRBV6-5; clone_size: -; j_call: TRBJ2-3; d_call: TRBD1; cdr3_nt: TGTGCCAGCCGTGACAGGGCTAGCACAGATACGCAGTATTTT; cdr3_aa: CASRDRASTDTQYF
cdr3_length: 16; v_call: TRBV4-3; clone_size: -; j_call: TRBJ2-5; d_call: -; cdr3_nt: TGCGCCAGCAGCCAAGTTTTGAGGGGGTCCGAGGAGACCCAGTACTTC; cdr3_aa: CASSQVLRGSEETQYF
cdr3_length: 13; v_call: TRBV15; clone_size: -; j_call: TRBJ1-1; d_call: -; cdr3_nt: TGTGCCACCAGCCCAGGGATGAACACTGAAGCTTTCTTT; cdr3_aa: CATSPGMNTEAFF
cdr3_length: 15; v_call: TRBV6-5; clone_size: -; j_call: TRBJ2-1; d_call: TRBD2; cdr3_nt: TGTGCCAGCAGTAAAGTAGCGGGGGCCTACAATGAGCAGTTCTTC; cdr3_aa: CASSKVAGAYNEQFF
cdr3_length: 15; v_call: TRBV2; clone_size: -; j_call: TRBJ2-4; d_call: -; cdr3_nt: TGTGCCAGCAGTGATCTGGGGTTAACCAAAAACATTCAGTACTTC; cdr3_aa: CASSDLGLTKNIQYF
cdr3_length: 15; v_call: TRBV27; clone_size: -; j_call: TRBJ2-7; d_call: TRBD2; cdr3_nt: TGTGCCAGCAGTTCCCCTGCTCGGGGGGGAAGCGAGCAGTACTTC; cdr3_aa: CASSSPARGGSEQYF
cdr3_length: 14; v_call: TRBV4-3; clone_size: -; j_call: TRBJ2-1; d_call: -; cdr3_nt: TGCGCCAGCAGCCAAGATCCGTGGGGGGTTGAGCAGTTCTTC; cdr3_aa: CASSQDPWGVEQFF
cdr3_length: 15; v_call: TRBV7-2; clone_size: -; j_call: TRBJ2-1; d_call: -; cdr3_nt: TGTGCCAGCAGCCGACTAGGACTGAGACAAAATGAGCAGTTCTTC; cdr3_aa: CASSRLGLRQNEQFF
cdr3_length: 13; v_call: TRBV7-2; clone_size: -; j_call: TRBJ1-6; d_call: -; cdr3_nt: TGTGCCAGCAGCGGGGCAGCTAATTCACCCCTCCACTTT; cdr3_aa: CASSGAANSPLHF
cdr3_length: 14; v_call: TRBV4-3; clone_size: -; j_call: TRBJ2-5; d_call: -; cdr3_nt: TGCGCCAGCAGCCAGGGACACCCGGTCGAGACCCAGTACTTC; cdr3_aa: CASSQGHPVETQYF
cdr3_length: 12; v_call: TRBV14; clone_size: once; j_call: TRBJ1-1; d_call: -; cdr3_nt: TGTGCCAGCAGCACCTGGGGAAATGAAGCTTTCTTT; cdr3_aa: CASSTWGNEAFF
cdr3_length: 13; v_call: TRBV19; clone_size: -; j_call: TRBJ1-2; d_call: -; cdr3_nt: TGTGCCAGTAGTATGAAAGGGCCTGGCGGCTACACCTTC; cdr3_aa: CASSMKGPGGYTF
cdr3_length: 16; v_call: TRBV7-9; clone_size: -; j_call: TRBJ2-4; d_call: -; cdr3_nt: TGTGCCAGCAGCTTAGCGGCAAGACTAGCCAAAAACATTCAGTACTTC; cdr3_aa: CASSLAARLAKNIQYF
cdr3_length: 13; v_call: TRBV15; clone_size: once; j_call: TRBJ1-1; d_call: -; cdr3_nt: TGTGCCACCAGCAGAGATTATGCAGATGAAGCTTTCTTT; cdr3_aa: CATSRDYADEAFF
cdr3_length: 16; v_call: TRBV5-6; clone_size: -; j_call: TRBJ2-2; d_call: TRBD1; cdr3_nt: TGTGCCAGCAGCTTTACAGGGGGTTGGAGTGTCGGGGAGCTGTTTTTT; cdr3_aa: CASSFTGGWSVGELFF
cdr3_length: 14; v_call: TRBV13; clone_size: -; j_call: TRBJ2-5; d_call: -; cdr3_nt: TGTGCCAGCAGCCACGGGGCCCCCCAAGAGACCCAGTACTTC; cdr3_aa: CASSHGAPQETQYF
cdr3_length: 18; v_call: TRBV18; clone_size: -; j_call: TRBJ2-1; d_call: TRBD2; cdr3_nt: TGTGCCAGCTCACCTCAGCGGGGGCCCCTTAGCTCCTACAATGAGCAGTTCTTC; cdr3_aa: CASSPQRGPLSSYNEQFF
cdr3_length: 16; v_call: TRBV5-1; clone_size: -; j_call: TRBJ2-7; d_call: TRBD1; cdr3_nt: TGCGCCAGCAGCTTGGTTTCTGGGACAGGGGGGTACGAGCAGTACTTC; cdr3_aa: CASSLVSGTGGYEQYF
cdr3_length: 15; v_call: TRBV30; clone_size: once; j_call: TRBJ2-7; d_call: -; cdr3_nt: TGTGCCTGGAGTGGTCAAGGTGGCAGGGTGAGGGAGCAGTACTTC; cdr3_aa: CAWSGQGGRVREQYF
cdr3_length: 10; v_call: TRBV6-4; clone_size: -; j_call: TRBJ2-3; d_call: -; cdr3_nt: TGTGCCTCTTTGACAGATACGCAGTATTTT; cdr3_aa: CASLTDTQYF
cdr3_length: 17; v_call: TRBV27; clone_size: -; j_call: TRBJ1-1; d_call: -; cdr3_nt: TGTGCCAGCAGTTTAGATGGCAGGGTGTGGTGGAACACTGAAGCTTTCTTT; cdr3_aa: CASSLDGRVWWNTEAFF
cdr3_length: 19; v_call: TRBV30; clone_size: -; j_call: TRBJ1-5; d_call: TRBD1; cdr3_nt: TGTGCCTGGAGTGGGACGACAGGGTTGGGGAAGGTCAGCAATCAGCCCCAGCATTTT; cdr3_aa: CAWSGTTGLGKVSNQPQHF
cdr3_length: 14; v_call: TRBV2; clone_size: -; j_call: TRBJ1-1; d_call: -; cdr3_nt: TGTGCCAGCAGTACCCCTCCAGAGAACACTGAAGCTTTCTTT; cdr3_aa: CASSTPPENTEAFF
cdr3_length: 11; v_call: TRBV28; clone_size: few; j_call: TRBJ1-6; d_call: -; cdr3_nt: TGTGCCAGCAGCGCCGGAACACCCCTCCACTTT; cdr3_aa: CASSAGTPLHF
cdr3_length: 16; v_call: TRBV4-3; clone_size: -; j_call: TRBJ1-1; d_call: -; cdr3_nt: TGCGCCAGCAGCCAAGATTCGGCGAACAGGGTCGCTGAAGCTTTCTTT; cdr3_aa: CASSQDSANRVAEAFF
cdr3_length: 17; v_call: TRBV9; clone_size: -; j_call: TRBJ1-2; d_call: -; cdr3_nt: TGTGCCAGCAGCGAGACAGCGAACCTAAACCCTTACACTGGCTACACCTTC; cdr3_aa: CASSETANLNPYTGYTF